Below are 24 T cell receptor beta chains sequenced from a single sample in a study of blood T cells in healthy people across ages. Primers used in a second PCR of roughly 7 to 12 cycles were a sample-barcoded 5' primer and a J-beta primer mix. A single record per CDR3 protein comes from TCRdb applying MiXCR to the 5' RACE reads. Among some 900,000 distinct CDR3 sequences listed, 25% to 30% were seen once. Sequenced: blood. Receptor source: an elderly woman in good health.

With respect to this clonotype: This clone may be a read error of a much larger clone one base away. The chain links TRBV20-1 to TRBJ2-7; unclear D gene. The CDR3 extends over 14 amino acids. CDR1 is DFQATT and CDR2 is SNEGSKA in the germline V gene (reference sequence). The DNA for the CDR3 is TGCAGTGCTCCCCCGGCGTTAAGCTCCTACGAGCGGTACTTC. Its protein is CSAPPALSSYERYF.

This clonotype came up a few times. The V and J genes are TRBV5-1 and TRBJ1-2, with D tentatively TRBD1 (5 bases). The CDR3 sequence is 16 residues long. CDR1 SGHRS and CDR2 YFSETQ come from the germline V gene. V lost 0 bases and J 4 bases, leaving 16 bases between the germline ends. The CDR3 nucleotides read TGCGCCAGCAGCTTGGTATCAGGCAGGGTGTTCTATGGCTACACCTTC. Protein product: CASSLVSGRVFYGYTF. Drawing the rest from reference TRBV5-1 and TRBJ1-2, the complete variable domain is KAGVTQTPRYLIKTRGQQVTLSCSPISGHRSVSWYQQTPGQGLQFLFEYFSETQRNKGNFPGRFSGRQFSNSRSEMNVSTLELGDSALYLCASSLVSGRVFYGYTFGSGTRLTVV.

There are many counts of this clonotype. DNA of the CDR3: TGTGCCAGCAGCTCCCGAAGGCTAGCGGGGGGGCCGGTTCAAGAGACCCAGTACTTC. Its protein product is CASSSRRLAGGPVQETQYF. The chain has TRBV7-2 and TRBJ2-5, with TRBD2 matching over 12 bases. Germline V lookup: CDR1 SGHTA, CDR2 FQGNSA. This CDR3 has 19 amino acids. Losses at the gene ends were 4 bases for V and 2 bases for J; bases not matched to a gene: 14.

Notes on this clonotype: Being one base from a much bigger clone, this may be a read error. CDR3 amino acids: CASLNREGQGKNNEQYF. The DNA for the CDR3 is TGTGCCAGCCTCAACCGGGAAGGACAGGGAAAGAACAATGAGCAGTACTTC. V and J are TRBV6-2 or TRBV6-3 and TRBJ2-5, with 8 nucleotides matching TRBD1. The germline gives CDR1 MNHEY, CDR2 SVGEGT. Unmatched junction bases numbered 25, after V lost 8 bases and J lost 11 bases. The length of the CDR3 is 17 residues.

This clonotype was seen more than once but under ten times. This chain links TRBV6-5 with TRBJ2-4; D perhaps matches TRBD2 (5 bases). The V end was cut by 2 bases, the J end by 0 bases, with 5 bases between. Germline V gene lookup returns CDR1 MNHEY and CDR2 SVGAGI. This CDR3 has 14 residues. The CDR3 region is CASSYEGAKNIQYF. The CDR3 DNA is TGTGCCAGCAGTTACGAGGGAGCCAAAAACATTCAGTACTTC.

In the case of this clonotype: A much larger clonotype is one base distant, so this may be a read error. The V gene is TRBV18, the J gene TRBJ1-1; TRBD1 is a possible D gene (5 bases). Germline CDR1 and CDR2: KGHSH and LQKENI. This CDR3 has 14 amino acids. This CDR3 is CANSRDRWNTEAFF. CDR3 in DNA: TGTGCCAACTCACGTGACAGATGGAACACTGAAGCTTTCTTT.

There are many counts of this clonotype. V and J are TRBV4-3 and TRBJ1-6; possibly TRBD1 for D (5 bases). The CDR3 totals 15 residues. CDR1 LGHNA and CDR2 YSLEER come from the germline V gene. The V gene lost 1 base and the J gene lost 7 bases, with 11 bases spanning the gap. DNA for the CDR3: TGCGCCAGCAGCCAAGGAGGACATCGCAATTCACCCCTCCACTTT. It encodes CASSQGGHRNSPLHF.

V is TRBV28 and J is TRBJ2-7; a weak D match, TRBD1 (5 bases). CDR3 length: 14 residues. The V end was cut by 3 bases, the J end by 3 bases, with 12 bases between. Germline assignment: CDR1 MDHEN and CDR2 SYDVKM. The CDR3 DNA follows: TGTGCCAGCAGTTTCCTCCGAACAGGCTACGAGCAGTACTTC. It encodes CASSFLRTGYEQYF.

There are many counts of this clonotype. The chain employs TRBV5-5 and TRBJ2-5; the D call may be TRBD1 or TRBD2 (5 bases each). Germline loops: CDR1 SGHKS, CDR2 YYEKEE (reference sequence). The V gene lost 3 bases and the J gene lost 5 bases, with 14 bases spanning the gap. CDR3 length: 14 amino acids. The CDR3 nucleotides read TGTGCCAGCAGCTCGGGACCCCCGGGGGAGACCCAGTACTTC. The encoded protein is CASSSGPPGETQYF.

As regards this clonotype: One junction end disagrees with the germline gene, perhaps due to a read error. V usage is TRBV7-2 and J usage is TRBJ2-3, with D possibly matching TRBD2 (5 bases). Germline loops: CDR1 SGHTA, CDR2 FQGNSA. The CDR3 extends over 15 amino acids. CDR3 DNA sequence: TGTGCCAGCAGTTTAGCACTAGGGTTCACAGATACGCAGTATTTT. Amino acids: CASSLALGFTDTQYF.

The table lists this clonotype with many counts. CDR3 in DNA: TGTGCCAGCAGTTACTCAGGGGGCGGCTACACCTTC. Amino acid sequence: CASSYSGGGYTF. V is TRBV6-5 and J is TRBJ1-2, with 7 bases matching TRBD1. Germline-derived CDR1 and CDR2 are MNHEY and SVGAGI. CDR3 length equals 12 residues. V lost 0 bases to trimming and J lost 8 bases; unmatched junction nucleotides: 0.

A word on this clonotype: This could be a read error, since a much larger clone is one nucleotide away. V and J are TRBV29-1 and TRBJ2-1; TRBD1 is a possible D gene (6 bases). The J call is doubtful: the DNA matches TRBJ2-7 better. Germline V CDR1 and CDR2: SQVTM, ANQGSEA. The CDR3 loop spans 15 amino acids. The CDR3: CSVPEQGSSYNEQYF. The CDR3 DNA is TGCAGCGTTCCTGAACAGGGCAGCTCCTACAATGAGCAGTACTTC.

In this sample, this clonotype turned up many times. The chain uses TRBV12-3 or TRBV12-4 and TRBJ2-1; D is undetermined. Trimming removed 2 bases at V and 5 bases at J, with 13 bases between. This CDR3 contains 15 residues. As DNA, the CDR3 is TGTGCCAGCAGTTTAAGGATTGAGGTTAACAATGAGCAGTTCTTC. This codes for CASSLRIEVNNEQFF.

The V call is TRBV7-2, the J call TRBJ1-5; a possible D gene is TRBD1 (6 bases). Trimming took off 5 bases at V and 0 bases at J, with 20 bases between the two ends. This CDR3 is 18 amino acids long. The germline V gene encodes CDR1 SGHTA and CDR2 FQGNSA. Written as DNA, the CDR3 is TGTGCCAGCAGCAAGGGCGAGTGGGACACCTATAGCAATCAGCCCCAGCATTTT. Its protein is CASSKGEWDTYSNQPQHF.

In DNA, the CDR3 is TGTGCCAGCAGCGATGACAGTTACCTTGGGAGCAATCAGCCCCAGCATTTT. Protein product: CASSDDSYLGSNQPQHF. The V gene is TRBV28, the J gene TRBJ1-5, with D perhaps matching TRBD1 (5 bases). V was trimmed by 6 bases and J by 1 base, leaving 19 bases between them. CDR1 is MDHEN, CDR2 SYDVKM, per germline. The CDR3 is made up of 17 amino acids.

In its sample, this clonotype was seen many times. J is TRBJ2-3 and V is TRBV11-2, with D perhaps given as TRBD1 or TRBD2 (5 bases each). The germline CDR1 and CDR2 sequences are SGHAT and FQNNGV. This CDR3 is 17 amino acids long. Trimming shortened V by 5 bases and J by 3 bases, and 21 bases separated the two germline ends. CDR3 protein: CASSTRGVGRATDTQYF. The CDR3 DNA sequence: TGTGCCAGCAGCACTAGGGGTGTGGGACGGGCTACAGATACGCAGTATTTT.

In regard to this clonotype: This may come from a read error, since a much larger clone is one base off. The J gene is TRBJ2-5, the V gene TRBV20-1; D may be TRBD1 or TRBD2 (5 bases each). Trimming left V 5 bases short and J 1 base short, with 14 bases between. The CDR3 is 14 amino acids. Germline V gene data show CDR1 as DFQATT and CDR2 as SNEGSKA (reference sequence). CDR3 in amino acids: CSAGSEGSQETQYF. CDR3 coding DNA: TGCAGTGCTGGTTCCGAGGGGAGCCAAGAGACCCAGTACTTC.

The sample holds a few counts of this clonotype. The chain couples TRBV7-2 to TRBJ1-2; 7 bases are shared with TRBD1. Germline V gives CDR1 SGHTA, CDR2 FQGNSA. The CDR3 covers 15 residues. The V segment lost 1 base and the J segment 7 bases; nucleotides outside the gene matches: 9. CDR3: CASSLETGFGSGYTF. The CDR3 DNA follows: TGTGCCAGCAGCTTAGAGACAGGGTTCGGGTCTGGCTACACCTTC.

The CDR3 nucleotides are TGTGCCAGCAGCCAAACCCAGGGAGGGTTCTATGGCTACACCTTC. Translated: CASSQTQGGFYGYTF. The rearrangement links TRBV3-1 to TRBJ1-2; a weak D match, TRBD1 (5 bases). V was shortened by 2 bases and J by 4 bases, with 14 bases between the two germline ends. This CDR3 spans 15 amino acids. CDR1 is LGHDT and CDR2 is YNNKEL in the germline V gene (reference sequence).

The chain has TRBV2 and TRBJ1-1; perhaps TRBD1 as D (6 bases). The CDR3 loop spans 15 amino acids. Per the germline V gene, CDR1 is SNHLY and CDR2 is FYNNEI. Trimming took off 6 bases at V and 0 bases at J, with 14 bases between the two ends. CDR3 residues: CASSPGQPVNTEAFF. The DNA of the CDR3 is TGTGCCAGCAGCCCGGGACAACCAGTGAACACTGAAGCTTTCTTT.

The chain employs TRBV4-1 and TRBJ2-1, with 8 bases aligning to TRBD2. The germline V gene has CDR1 MGHRA and CDR2 YSYEKL. V was clipped by 2 bases and J by 8 bases; unmatched bases: 8. This CDR3 has 15 amino acids. The chain's CDR3 is CASSQLSGGFDEQFF. The CDR3 DNA is TGCGCCAGCAGCCAATTAAGCGGGGGCTTTGATGAGCAGTTCTTC.

Remarks on this clonotype: A read error may be the cause here, since a much bigger clone is one base away. This chain uses TRBV4-3 with TRBJ2-1; 9 bases align to TRBD2. Germline values: CDR1 LGHNA, CDR2 YSLEER. The CDR3 totals 16 residues. V gave up 4 bases and J gave up 9 bases; unmatched junction bases: 13. The chain's CDR3 is CASSPQGSGGTVEQFF. DNA of the CDR3: TGCGCCAGCAGCCCACAGGGAAGCGGGGGGACCGTTGAGCAGTTCTTC.

This clonotype was picked up a small number of times. The CDR3 sequence: CASSPPGGAEAFF. In DNA, the CDR3 is TGCGCCAGCAGCCCCCCGGGGGGGGCGGAAGCTTTCTTT. The chain carries TRBV5-1 and TRBJ1-1; tentatively, D is TRBD1 (6 bases). Germline CDR1 is SGHRS and CDR2 is YFSETQ. The CDR3 runs to 13 residues. Between the trimmed V and J ends, which lost 4 bases and 8 bases, there was a span of 15 bases. Variable domain in full (rest from reference TRBV5-1 and TRBJ1-1): KAGVTQTPRYLIKTRGQQVTLSCSPISGHRSVSWYQQTPGQGLQFLFEYFSETQRNKGNFPGRFSGRQFSNSRSEMNVSTLELGDSALYLCASSPPGGAEAFFGQGTRLTVV.

This clonotype was seen ten or more times. The V and J genes are TRBV27 and TRBJ1-5; D perhaps matches TRBD1 (6 bases). V lost 4 bases and J lost 6, with 13 bases in between. The germline CDR1 and CDR2 sequences are MNHEY and SMNVEV (reference sequence). The CDR3 consists of 14 residues. CDR3 sequence reads: CASSWNRDGQPQHF. For the CDR3, the DNA is TGTGCCAGCAGTTGGAACAGGGATGGTCAGCCCCAGCATTTT.